Here is one T cell receptor (beta chain) with its context. Its antigen remains undetermined. Nothing much larger sits one base from this clone, and base qualities are not available. This same CDR3 is encoded by further DNA sequences in the sample. The source of the sample is a study of blood T cell repertoires in COVID-19 (dated by TCRdb to about 2020). For context, the study as a whole: Collaborator samples came from the United States, Italy and Spain and covered acute and convalescent phases of COVID-19. Samples came from the ongoing ImmuneRACE study (first 160 participants) plus 1,254 subjects from 6 global collaborators. The sample metadata nearly always contained a de-identified subject ID, COVID-19 status, age in years and sex. A freely available public database, intended as a resource for researchers studying the immune response to SARS-CoV-2, is where the repertoires were released. The dataset comprised deeply sampled blood TCRbeta repertoires from subjects exposed to, actively infected with, or recovered from COVID-19. Where available, HLA class I and class II types were obtained from metadata supplied by the sample provider rather than from assay-based typing. The prospective study material was composed of cDNA or gDNA derived from T cells, B-cell-depleted T cells, or PBMCs. The full study reports these points: The amount of clinical and demographic metadata varied by source and participant and was provided uncurated.

The immunoSEQ Assay, a bias-controlled multiplex PCR, was used to amplify TCRbeta CDR3 regions from genomic DNA. The original methods were these. Nucleated cell counts per sample were estimated from amplification of reference gene primers within the assay. Sequence reads were collapsed and filtered to measure the absolute abundance of every unique TCRbeta CDR3 rearrangement. Productive Simpson clonality was computed per sample as the square root of Simpson's diversity index over productive rearrangements. TCRdb mirrors the immuneACCESS table, restricted to in-frame sequences. Some clones are absent from its copies; in checked studies, under half trace to an unresolved V gene, and the reason for the others is unknown. The V and J calls and clone size are taken from that table; D and trimming were inferred from the DNA. The sample includes more than 300,000 clones, with more than 70% observed a single time. 1.6% of the sample is in the top ten clones.

At the junction V is shortened by 3 bases and J by 0 bases, with 7 bases in between. CDR1 and CDR2 were assigned from the germline V gene as SGHRS and YFSETQ. The CDR3 contains 14 residues, cysteine and phenylalanine counted. CDR3 DNA only is kept here, 42 bases in frame from base 1. At one collaborating source in Seattle, patients were enrolled during active infection and were followed longitudinally through the course of disease. The collaborating institutions used their own protocols to collect whole blood in K2EDTA tubes. For TCRbeta analysis, collaborators shipped samples as frozen whole blood, isolated PBMCs, or DNA extracted from either of those sample types.

The sample was peripheral blood. The receptor was isolated from a woman aged 25 to 39 with COVID-19, enrolled during active disease. The chain is assembled from TRBV5-1 and TRBJ1-3, with TRBD1 tentatively as D gene (6 bases match). The CDR3 corresponds to CASSSTGSGNTIYF. The nucleotide sequence is given as TGCGCCAGCAGCTCGACAGGCTCTGGAAACACCATATATTTT. When the CDR3 is completed using the reference TRBV5-1 and TRBJ1-3 genes on either side, the full variable domain is KAGVTQTPRYLIKTRGQQVTLSCSPISGHRSVSWYQQTPGQGLQFLFEYFSETQRNKGNFPGRFSGRQFSNSRSEMNVSTLELGDSALYLCASSSTGSGNTIYFGEGSWLTVV.